The source of this T cell receptor beta chain is a study of shared T cell receptors in the human thymus. The assay was immunoSEQ multiplex PCR, and TCRdb's table has in-frame clones only and misses some. Of roughly 500,000 clones listed, approximately 78% are singletons. V lost 5 bases and J lost 7; bases outside the gene matches: 10. CDR3 length: 14 residues. Germline loops: CDR1 MNHNS, CDR2 SASEGT. The sample was also reused in another study, on human thymus T cells.

The J gene is TRBJ2-7, the V gene TRBV6-1, with TRBD1 matching over 8 bases. The sequenced sample consisted of thymocytes. This TCR was sampled from a boy less than two years old with a congenital heart defect. Written as DNA, the CDR3 is TGTGCCAGCAGTACCGGACAGGGACTGGGTGAGCAGTACTTC. It translates to CASSTGQGLGEQYF.